The rows below give T cell receptor beta chains drawn from one sample of a study of cytomegalovirus exposure and HLA in healthy donors. Data came from immunoSEQ multiplex PCR; TCRdb stores just in-frame clones and leaves some out. Of some 190,000 clones listed, 65% to 85% are singletons. Material for sequencing was PBMCs. The receptors shown here come from a man aged 18 to 29 in good health and CMV-seronegative. Each CDR3 is given with its conserved first and last residue. A D gene is named only where the DNA matches it firmly. Expanded clones are given a class, and other clones once, few, many or no size at all.

cdr3_aa,cdr3_nt,j_call,clone_size,d_call,v_call
CSVEDLRGNSYEQYF,TGCAGCGTTGAAGATCTGAGGGGGAACTCCTACGAGCAGTACTTC,TRBJ2-7,once,.,TRBV29-1
CASSEGLVAGDRDTQYF,TGTGCCAGCAGCGAAGGACTCGTAGCGGGGGATAGGGATACGCAGTATTTT,TRBJ2-3,.,TRBD2,TRBV5-4
CASSIGGAYNEQFF,TGTGCCAGTAGTATAGGGGGCGCCTACAATGAGCAGTTCTTC,TRBJ2-1,.,.,TRBV19
CASGTGESSGNTIYF,TGTGCCAGTGGAACAGGGGAAAGCTCTGGAAACACCATATATTTT,TRBJ1-3,.,TRBD1,TRBV7-2
CASSPRTGGVETQYF,TGTGCCAGCAGCCCCCGGACAGGGGGGGTTGAGACCCAGTACTTC,TRBJ2-5,.,TRBD1,TRBV11-3
CASSRMGPPVNEKLFF,TGCGCCAGCAGCCGAATGGGGCCTCCAGTTAATGAAAAACTGTTTTTT,TRBJ1-4,.,.,TRBV4-1
CASGPLGSYEQYF,TGTGCTAGTGGCCCCCTCGGGTCCTACGAGCAGTACTTC,TRBJ2-7,.,.,TRBV12-5
CASSPPGVRETQYF,TGTGCCAGCAGTCCCCCGGGGGTCCGAGAGACCCAGTACTTC,TRBJ2-5,.,.,TRBV25-1
CASSLSGRGEQYF,TGTGCCAGCAGTTTATCCGGCCGGGGCGAGCAGTACTTC,TRBJ2-7,.,.,TRBV27
CASSVGGSYNEQFF,TGTGCCAGCAGCGTAGGCGGTTCCTACAATGAGCAGTTCTTC,TRBJ2-1,.,.,TRBV9
CASSSAGEKETQYF,TGTGCTAGCAGCTCCGCCGGTGAAAAAGAGACCCAGTACTTC,TRBJ2-5,.,.,TRBV7-7
CASRPGVRRGANVLTF,TGTGCCAGCAGACCCGGCGTGCGGCGGGGGGCCAACGTCCTGACTTTC,TRBJ2-6,.,.,TRBV7-2
CASRAGGQGTDTQYF,TGTGCCAGCAGAGCGGGGGGGCAGGGTACAGATACGCAGTATTTT,TRBJ2-3,.,TRBD2,TRBV6-1
CASSLFGQGAGELFF,TGTGCCAGCAGCTTATTTGGACAGGGAGCCGGGGAGCTGTTTTTT,TRBJ2-2,once,TRBD1,TRBV11-3